These 30 T cell receptor beta chains were sequenced from one sample in a study of graft-versus-host responses after intestinal transplantation. These receptors' antigens are unknown. Repertoires were generated with immunoSEQ multiplex PCR, while TCRdb's copy carries only in-frame clones and drops some. The sample carries around 110,000 clones, around 90% recorded once. The starting material was unstimulated CD4+ T cells sorted from spleen or lymph node cells, obtained before transplant. All receptors derive from a human donor who was the organ donor for an intestinal transplant.

The CDR3 region has the DNA TGCGCCAGCAGCCAAGATCCGCCAGGGTCTCAAGAGACCCAGTACTTC. Residues: CASSQDPPGSQETQYF. The V gene is TRBV4-1, the J gene TRBJ2-5; weak D call: TRBD1 (5 bases). This CDR3 has 16 residues. Germline V lookup: CDR1 MGHRA, CDR2 YSYEKL. The V end was cut by 0 bases, the J end by 2 bases, with 13 bases between.

The chain is built from TRBV7-2 and TRBJ1-5; D may be TRBD1 (5 bases). V was clipped by 2 bases and J by 2 bases, with 10 bases between them. Germline V gene data show CDR1 as SGHTA and CDR2 as FQGNSA. CDR3 length: 15 residues. This CDR3 is CASSLQGVGNQPQHF. CDR3 sequence (DNA): TGTGCCAGCAGCTTACAGGGAGTTGGCAATCAGCCCCAGCATTTT. Combining the CDR3 with reference TRBV7-2 and TRBJ1-5 gives the whole variable domain GAGVSQSPSNKVTEKGKDVELRCDPISGHTALYWYRQSLGQGLEFLIYFQGNSAPDKSGLPSDRFSAERTGGSVSTLTIQRTQQEDSAVYLCASSLQGVGNQPQHFGDGTRLSIL.

V usage is TRBV7-2 and J usage is TRBJ2-3, with a weak D call TRBD2 (6 bases). The CDR3 runs 14 residues. CDR1 and CDR2 from the germline V gene are SGHTA and FQGNSA. The V end lost 5 bases, the J end lost 5 bases, and 14 bases lay between the germline ends. CDR3 sequence: CASSLGLSGDTQYF. CDR3 in DNA: TGTGCCAGCAGCCTAGGACTAAGTGGAGATACGCAGTATTTT.

The gene calls are TRBV9 and TRBJ2-3, with D perhaps TRBD1 (6 bases). The CDR3 runs 14 residues. The germline gives CDR1 SGDLS, CDR2 YYNGEE. V lost 2 bases to trimming and J lost 11 bases, with 18 bases between them. The CDR3 loop reads CASSVEKPGVRQYF. Here the CDR3 DNA reads TGTGCCAGCAGCGTCGAGAAGCCAGGGGTTCGGCAGTATTTT.

The chain has TRBV5-6 and TRBJ1-6; no clear D. Germline CDR1 and CDR2: SGHDT and YYEEEE. The CDR3 sequence is 19 residues long. V lost 0 bases and J lost 0, with 16 bases in between. The chain's CDR3 is CASSLGRRAFSSYNSPLHF. DNA for the CDR3: TGTGCCAGCAGCTTGGGACGGAGAGCCTTTAGCTCCTATAATTCACCCCTCCACTTT.

CDR3 protein: CASSLFGGKFGNTEAFF. The DNA of the CDR3 is TGTGCCAGCAGCTTATTTGGAGGGAAATTTGGGAACACTGAAGCTTTCTTT. V and J are TRBV7-2 and TRBJ1-1; D is unclear. The CDR3 spans 17 residues. Trimming left V 2 bases short and J 1 base short, with 17 bases between. The germline gives CDR1 SGHTA, CDR2 FQGNSA.

The chain combines TRBV2 with TRBJ2-7, with a possible D match to TRBD2 (5 bases). Between the trimmed V and J ends, which lost 6 bases and 4 bases, there was a span of 13 bases. In germline, CDR1 is SNHLY, CDR2 FYNNEI. The CDR3 runs to 13 residues. The CDR3 loop is CASRAASRYEQYF. CDR3 nucleotides: TGTGCCAGCAGAGCGGCTTCAAGATACGAGCAGTACTTC.

In its sample, this clone was seen once. The CDR3 reads CASSQSYRGQRYNEQFF. The CDR3 nucleotides are TGTGCCAGCAGCCAATCCTACAGGGGGCAGAGGTACAATGAGCAGTTCTTC. The chain combines TRBV14 with TRBJ2-1; TRBD1 matches 9 bases. This CDR3 spans 17 amino acids. With 2 bases clipped from V and 4 bases from J, the junction kept 9 bases outside the gene matches. CDR1 and CDR2 from the germline V gene are SGHDN and FVKESK.

The sample holds one count of this clone. The chain uses TRBV6-5 and TRBJ2-1; D ambiguous. Germline V gene sequence: CDR1 MNHEY, CDR2 SVGAGI. The V end lost 4 bases, the J end lost 10 bases, and 14 bases lay between the germline ends. The CDR3 is made up of 13 amino acids. The CDR3 bases are TGTGCCAGCAGTTTGGGCCCAGACGGGGAGCAGTTCTTC. This translates into CASSLGPDGEQFF.

The genes are TRBV5-1 and TRBJ2-2; unclear D gene. Germline-derived CDR1 and CDR2 are SGHRS and YFSETQ. V was trimmed by 1 base and J by 1 base, leaving 11 bases between them. The CDR3 is 16 residues long. CDR3 nucleotide sequence: TGCGCCAGCAGCTTGAATGTTCTAGAGAACACCGGGGAGCTGTTTTTT. It specifies CASSLNVLENTGELFF.

J is TRBJ2-1 and V is TRBV6-6; tentatively, D is TRBD1 or TRBD2 (7 bases each). The CDR3 contains 15 residues. The V and J ends lost 7 bases and 7 bases respectively, with 20 bases between them. Germline V CDR1 and CDR2: MNHNY, SVGAGI (reference sequence). CDR3 region: CASTKLDREGNEQFF. The CDR3 DNA is TGTGCCAGCACCAAATTAGACAGGGAGGGGAATGAGCAGTTCTTC.

V gene TRBV5-8 combines with J gene TRBJ1-2; 8 bases map to TRBD1. Trimming took 5 bases from V and 5 from J; bases not matched to a gene: 11. Germline-derived CDR1 and CDR2 are SGHTS and YDEGEE. This CDR3 is built from 15 residues. The CDR3 nucleotides read TGTGCCAGCAGTCCTGGACAGGGCCCTATTTATGGCTACACCTTC. Translated, it gives CASSPGQGPIYGYTF.

The V call is TRBV12-5, the J call TRBJ2-1, with a possible D match to TRBD1 (5 bases). Trimming cost V 5 bases and J 0 bases, with 11 bases left between them. The CDR3 extends over 15 amino acids. Germline loops: CDR1 LGHNT, CDR2 FRNRAP. The CDR3 reads CASGIRQSSYNEQFF. The CDR3 DNA is TGTGCTAGTGGTATAAGACAGAGCTCCTACAATGAGCAGTTCTTC.

This clone occurred once. This sequence joins TRBV2 and TRBJ1-1; D is ambiguous. V was cut by 8 bases and J by 5 bases, with 15 bases left in between. The CDR3 runs to 13 residues. CDR1 is SNHLY, CDR2 FYNNEI, per germline. The CDR3 bases are TGTGCCAGCTCCGTATTTATTGGGACTGAAGCTTTCTTT. Translating gives CASSVFIGTEAFF. Supplemented by reference TRBV2 and TRBJ1-1, the full variable domain reads EPEVTQTPSHQVTQMGQEVILRCVPISNHLYFYWYRQILGQKVEFLVSFYNNEISEKSEIFDDQFSVERPDGSNFTLKIRSTKLEDSAMYFCASSVFIGTEAFFGQGTRLTVV.

Concerning this clone itself: The junction does not match germline at one end; this may be a read error. The rearrangement uses TRBV10-2 and TRBJ2-2; 13 positions agree with TRBD2. The CDR3 covers 17 residues. The germline gives CDR1 WSHSY, CDR2 SAAADI. Here the CDR3 DNA reads TGCGCCAGCAGCATCGGACTAGCGGGAGATCGGACCGGGGGGCTGTTTTTT. Translated: CASSIGLAGDRTGGLFF.

The chain couples TRBV12-5 to TRBJ1-1, with 7 bases matching TRBD1. This CDR3 comprises 14 residues. V lost 2 bases, J lost 2 bases, and 2 bases stayed unmatched. CDR1 is LGHNT, CDR2 FRNRAP, per germline. CDR3: CASGLQGGNTEAFF. As DNA, the CDR3 is TGTGCTAGTGGTTTGCAGGGGGGCAACACTGAAGCTTTCTTT.

The chain carries TRBV21-1 and TRBJ2-7; TRBD2, the table's D call, lacks a check against the DNA. TRBV21-1 corresponds to a pseudogene. The CDR3 consists of 18 residues. The DNA of the CDR3 is TGTGCCAGCAGCAAAGTACTAGGGACTAGCGGGAGTGGGTACGAGCAGTACTTC. Amino acids: CASSKVLGTSGSGYEQYF.

This chain links TRBV11-2 with TRBJ2-7, with D unclear. Germline CDR1 and CDR2: SGHAT and FQNNGV. The CDR3 length is 14 residues. The germline V and J ends were trimmed by 0 bases and 2 bases, with 8 bases remaining between them. In nucleotides, the CDR3 is TGTGCCAGCAGCTTAGATACCAGAGCCTACGAGCAGTACTTC. As protein: CASSLDTRAYEQYF. Variable domain in full (rest from reference TRBV11-2 and TRBJ2-7): EAGVAQSPRYKIIEKRQSVAFWCNPISGHATLYWYQQILGQGPKLLIQFQNNGVVDDSQLPKDRFSAERLKGVDSTLKIQPAKLEDSAVYLCASSLDTRAYEQYFGPGTRLTVT.

This chain joins TRBV5-1 and TRBJ2-5; TRBD2 matches at 9 bases. V lost 2 bases, J lost 5 bases, and 4 bases stayed unmatched. The CDR3 runs to 14 residues. Germline loops: CDR1 SGHRS, CDR2 YFSETQ. This chain's CDR3 is CASSLSGRPETQYF. CDR3 sequence (DNA): TGCGCCAGCAGCTTAAGCGGGAGGCCGGAGACCCAGTACTTC.

This rearrangement joins TRBV29-1 to TRBJ2-5; 8 nucleotides agree with TRBD2. The V gene's germline CDR1 is SQVTM and CDR2 ANQGSEA. This CDR3 spans 12 amino acids. Germline trimming cut 6 bases from V and 5 bases from J; bases unmatched to any gene: 5. The CDR3 spells CSVGGGKETQYF. DNA for the CDR3: TGCAGCGTCGGGGGGGGTAAGGAGACCCAGTACTTC.

This rearrangement joins TRBV5-1 to TRBJ2-3; D might be TRBD1 (5 bases). V was trimmed by 4 bases and J by 1 base, leaving 13 bases between them. The CDR3 contains 15 residues. CDR1 is SGHRS, CDR2 YFSETQ, per germline. CDR3 bases: TGCGCCAGCAGCACCTGGACACTCGGCACAGATACGCAGTATTTT. This gives the protein CASSTWTLGTDTQYF.

This rearrangement joins TRBV27 to TRBJ2-4, with 9 bases identical to TRBD1. The germline V gene encodes CDR1 MNHEY and CDR2 SMNVEV (reference sequence). The ends lost 1 base at V and 9 bases at J; junction bases unmatched: 4. This CDR3 spans 14 amino acids. This CDR3 reads CASSLFSTGGIQYF. The CDR3 region has the DNA TGTGCCAGCAGTTTATTCTCGACAGGGGGCATTCAGTACTTC.

This chain links TRBV7-9 with TRBJ2-7; TRBD1 agrees at 8 bases. The ends lost 3 bases at V and 3 bases at J; junction bases unmatched: 7. CDR3 size: 15 residues. Germline V lookup: CDR1 SEHNR, CDR2 FQNEAQ (reference sequence). The CDR3 DNA follows: TGTGCCAGCAGCTTTGGGACAGGTCTTTTCTACGAGCAGTACTTC. Protein product: CASSFGTGLFYEQYF. The variable domain in full, with the rest retrieved from reference TRBV7-9 and TRBJ2-7, is DTGVSQNPRHKITKRGQNVTFRCDPISEHNRLYWYRQTLGQGPEFLTYFQNEAQLEKSRLLSDRFSAERPKGSFSTLEIQRTEQGDSAMYLCASSFGTGLFYEQYFGPGTRLTVT.

This chain connects TRBV7-8 to TRBJ2-4, with D tentatively TRBD1 or TRBD2 (5 bases each). The CDR3 extends over 17 amino acids. The V end lost 0 bases, the J end lost 0 bases, and 12 bases lay between the germline ends. Germline V lookup: CDR1 SGHVS, CDR2 FQNEAQ. The CDR3 protein is CASSLAGLARAKNIQYF. The CDR3 DNA reads TGTGCCAGCAGCTTAGCGGGGCTAGCTCGAGCCAAAAACATTCAGTACTTC.

The gene calls are TRBV28 and TRBJ1-6, with unresolved D. Germline values: CDR1 MDHEN, CDR2 SYDVKM. The CDR3 contains 15 residues. V was cut by 2 bases and J by 4 bases, with 9 bases left in between. DNA of the CDR3: TGTGCCAGCAGTTTAGCCGGGAATTATAATTCACCCCTCCACTTT. It specifies CASSLAGNYNSPLHF. Full variable domain (rest looked up from reference TRBV28 and TRBJ1-6): DVKVTQSSRYLVKRTGEKVFLECVQDMDHENMFWYRQDPGLGLRLIYFSYDVKMKEKGDIPEGYSVSREKKERFSLILESASTNQTSMYLCASSLAGNYNSPLHFGNGTRLTVT.

The rearrangement links TRBV29-1 to TRBJ2-2; TRBD1 matches at 7 bases. The CDR3 loop spans 14 amino acids. V shed 5 bases and J 3 bases; nucleotides not matched to a gene: 6. Germline V lookup: CDR1 SQVTM, CDR2 ANQGSEA. The CDR3 protein is CSVSYTGDTGELFF. The CDR3 nucleotides are TGCAGCGTTTCCTATACAGGGGACACCGGGGAGCTGTTTTTT.

This clone was seen once. The rearrangement links TRBV5-6 to TRBJ1-2; D possibly corresponds to TRBD1 (5 bases). Germline V lookup: CDR1 SGHDT, CDR2 YYEEEE. V was shortened by 4 bases and J by 1 base, with 8 bases between the two germline ends. This CDR3 is built from 13 residues. CDR3 in DNA: TGTGCCAGCAGCCCGGGACGTAACTATGGCTACACCTTC. It codes for CASSPGRNYGYTF.

The V and J genes are TRBV6-1 and TRBJ1-1; a possible D gene is TRBD1 (5 bases). The germline CDR1 and CDR2 sequences are MNHNS and SASEGT. V lost 6 bases and J lost 6, with 14 bases in between. CDR3 length: 13 residues. CDR3 sequence reads: CASSRSLGAEAFF. The CDR3 DNA follows: TGTGCCAGCAGCAGGAGTCTGGGGGCTGAAGCTTTCTTT.

The gene calls are TRBV19 and TRBJ2-7, with D possibly TRBD2 on 5 matching bases. V was cut by 3 bases and J by 5 bases, with 14 bases left in between. This CDR3 comprises 14 residues. The germline V gene has CDR1 LNHDA and CDR2 SQIVND (reference sequence). The CDR3 nucleotides read TGTGCCAGTAGTATCCGACGAGGGTTGCACGAGCAGTACTTC. This translates into CASSIRRGLHEQYF.

V and J are TRBV6-6 and TRBJ2-1; the D is unclear. The CDR3 sequence is 12 residues long. In germline, CDR1 is MNHNY, CDR2 SVGAGI (reference sequence). V was clipped by 5 bases and J by 10 bases, with 12 bases between them. This CDR3 reads CASSGRSPEQFF. The CDR3 nucleotides read TGTGCCAGCAGTGGACGGAGCCCAGAGCAGTTCTTC.